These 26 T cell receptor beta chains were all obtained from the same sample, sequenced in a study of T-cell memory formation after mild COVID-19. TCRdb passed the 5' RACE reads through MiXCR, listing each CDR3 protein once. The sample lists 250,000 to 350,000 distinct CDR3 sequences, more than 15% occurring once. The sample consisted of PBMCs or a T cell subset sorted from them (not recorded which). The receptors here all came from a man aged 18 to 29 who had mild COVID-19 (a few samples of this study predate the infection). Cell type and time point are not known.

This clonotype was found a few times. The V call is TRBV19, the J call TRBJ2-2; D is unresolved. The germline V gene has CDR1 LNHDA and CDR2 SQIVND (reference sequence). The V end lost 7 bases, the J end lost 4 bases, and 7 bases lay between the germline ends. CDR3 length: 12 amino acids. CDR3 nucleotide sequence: TGTGCCAGTACGTGGGCCACCGGGGAGCTGTTTTTT. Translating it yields CASTWATGELFF.

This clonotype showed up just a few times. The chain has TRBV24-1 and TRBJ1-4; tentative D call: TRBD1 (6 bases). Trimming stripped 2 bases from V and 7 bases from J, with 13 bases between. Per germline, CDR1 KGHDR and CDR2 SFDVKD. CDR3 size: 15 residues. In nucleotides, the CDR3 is TGTGCCACCAGTGATTCCGGTGGGGGGGCTGAAAAACTGTTTTTT. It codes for CATSDSGGGAEKLFF.

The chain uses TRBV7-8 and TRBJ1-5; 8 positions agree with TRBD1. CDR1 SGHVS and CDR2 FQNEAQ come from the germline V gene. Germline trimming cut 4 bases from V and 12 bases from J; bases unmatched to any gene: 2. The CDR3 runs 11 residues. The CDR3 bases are TGTGCCAGCAGCTCGACAGGGGTCCAGCATTTT. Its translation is CASSSTGVQHF.

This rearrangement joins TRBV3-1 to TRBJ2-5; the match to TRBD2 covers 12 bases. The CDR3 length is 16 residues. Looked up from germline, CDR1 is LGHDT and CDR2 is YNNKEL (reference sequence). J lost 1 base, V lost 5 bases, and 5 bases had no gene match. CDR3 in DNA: TGTGCCAGCAGCGGACTAGCGGGGAGCGCCCAAGAGACCCAGTACTTC. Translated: CASSGLAGSAQETQYF.

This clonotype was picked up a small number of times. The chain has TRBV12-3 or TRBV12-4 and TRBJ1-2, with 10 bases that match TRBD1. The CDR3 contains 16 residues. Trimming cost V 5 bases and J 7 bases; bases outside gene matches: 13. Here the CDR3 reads CASSMTGGESSSGYTF. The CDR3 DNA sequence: TGTGCCAGCAGTATGACAGGGGGCGAATCTAGTTCTGGCTACACCTTC.

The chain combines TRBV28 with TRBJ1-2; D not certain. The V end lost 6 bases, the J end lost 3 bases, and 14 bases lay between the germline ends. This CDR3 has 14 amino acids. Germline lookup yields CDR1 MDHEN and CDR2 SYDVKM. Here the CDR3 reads CASRSGAGYYGYTF. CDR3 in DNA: TGTGCCAGCAGGTCAGGAGCGGGCTACTATGGCTACACCTTC.

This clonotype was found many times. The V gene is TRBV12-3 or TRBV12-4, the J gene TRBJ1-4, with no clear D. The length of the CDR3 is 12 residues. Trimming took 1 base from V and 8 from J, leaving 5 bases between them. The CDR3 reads CASSLGPEKLFF. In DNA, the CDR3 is TGTGCCAGCAGTTTAGGTCCCGAAAAACTGTTTTTT.

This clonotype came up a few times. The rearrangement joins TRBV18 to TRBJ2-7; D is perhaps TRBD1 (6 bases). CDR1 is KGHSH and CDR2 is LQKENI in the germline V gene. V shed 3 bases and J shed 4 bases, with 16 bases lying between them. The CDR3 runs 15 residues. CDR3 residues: CASSPQGQGRYEQYF. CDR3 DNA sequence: TGTGCCAGCTCACCCCAGGGGCAGGGCAGGTACGAGCAGTACTTC.

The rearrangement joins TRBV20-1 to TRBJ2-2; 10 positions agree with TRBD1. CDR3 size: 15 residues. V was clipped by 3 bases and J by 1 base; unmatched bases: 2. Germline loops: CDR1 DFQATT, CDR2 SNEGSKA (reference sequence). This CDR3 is CSASGQGGNTGELFF. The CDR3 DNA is TGCAGTGCTAGCGGACAGGGGGGGAACACCGGGGAGCTGTTTTTT.

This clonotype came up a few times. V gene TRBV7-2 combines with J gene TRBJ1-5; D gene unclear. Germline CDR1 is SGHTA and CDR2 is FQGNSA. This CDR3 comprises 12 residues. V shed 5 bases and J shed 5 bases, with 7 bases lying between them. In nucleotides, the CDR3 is TGTGCCAGCAGCCAAGGGCATCAGCCCCAGCATTTT. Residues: CASSQGHQPQHF.

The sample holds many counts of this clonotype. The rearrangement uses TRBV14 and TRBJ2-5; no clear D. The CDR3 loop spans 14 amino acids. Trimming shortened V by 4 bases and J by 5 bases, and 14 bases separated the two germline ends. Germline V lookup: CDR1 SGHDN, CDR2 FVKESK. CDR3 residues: CASSRTHGRETQYF. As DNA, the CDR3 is TGTGCCAGCAGCCGCACACACGGTCGGGAGACCCAGTACTTC.

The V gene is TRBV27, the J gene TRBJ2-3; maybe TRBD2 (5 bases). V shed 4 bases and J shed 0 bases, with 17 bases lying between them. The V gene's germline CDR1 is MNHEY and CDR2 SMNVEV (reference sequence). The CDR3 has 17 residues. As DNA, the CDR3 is TGTGCCAGCAGTTCCGCCTCCGGACTGATTAGCACAGATACGCAGTATTTT. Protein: CASSSASGLISTDTQYF.

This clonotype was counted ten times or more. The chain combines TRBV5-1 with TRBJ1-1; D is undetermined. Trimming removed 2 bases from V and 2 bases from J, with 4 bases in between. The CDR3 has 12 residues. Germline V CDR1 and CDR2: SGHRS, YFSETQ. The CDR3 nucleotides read TGCGCCAGCAGCTTAAGTAACACTGAAGCTTTCTTT. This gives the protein CASSLSNTEAFF.

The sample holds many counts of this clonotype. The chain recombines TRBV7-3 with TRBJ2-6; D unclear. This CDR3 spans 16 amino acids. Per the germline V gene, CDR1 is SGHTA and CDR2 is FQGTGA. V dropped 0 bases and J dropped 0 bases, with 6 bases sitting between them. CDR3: CASSLTGSSGANVLTF. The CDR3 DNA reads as TGTGCCAGCAGCTTAACGGGTAGCTCTGGGGCCAACGTCCTGACTTTC.

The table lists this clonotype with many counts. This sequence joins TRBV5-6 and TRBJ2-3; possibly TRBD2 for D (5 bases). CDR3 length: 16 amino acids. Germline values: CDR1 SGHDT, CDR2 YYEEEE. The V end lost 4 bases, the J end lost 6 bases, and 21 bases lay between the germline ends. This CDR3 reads CASSNERRVNGDTQYF. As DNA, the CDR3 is TGTGCCAGCAGCAACGAGCGGCGGGTGAACGGGGATACGCAGTATTTT.

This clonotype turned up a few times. The CDR3 DNA follows: TGTGCCAGCAGTTTTCTTTCGGGCACAGATACGCAGTATTTT. Its protein product is CASSFLSGTDTQYF. This chain uses TRBV28 with TRBJ2-3; unclear D gene. Germline V gives CDR1 MDHEN, CDR2 SYDVKM. The CDR3 has 14 amino acids. Trimming took off 3 bases at V and 1 base at J, with 8 bases between the two ends.

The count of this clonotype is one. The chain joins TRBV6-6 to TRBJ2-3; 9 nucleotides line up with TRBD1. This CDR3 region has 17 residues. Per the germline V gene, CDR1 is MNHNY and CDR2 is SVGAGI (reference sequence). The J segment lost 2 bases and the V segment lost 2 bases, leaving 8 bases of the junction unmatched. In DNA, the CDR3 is TGTGCCAGCAGTTACCCCGCGACAGGGGGGCCCACAGATACGCAGTATTTT. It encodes CASSYPATGGPTDTQYF.

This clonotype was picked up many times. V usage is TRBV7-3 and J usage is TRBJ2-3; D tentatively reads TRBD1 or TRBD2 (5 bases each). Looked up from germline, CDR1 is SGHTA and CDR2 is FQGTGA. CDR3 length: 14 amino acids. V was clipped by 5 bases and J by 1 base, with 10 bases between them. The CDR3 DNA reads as TGTGCCAGCAGCCCGGGACGGGGCACAGATACGCAGTATTTT. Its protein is CASSPGRGTDTQYF.

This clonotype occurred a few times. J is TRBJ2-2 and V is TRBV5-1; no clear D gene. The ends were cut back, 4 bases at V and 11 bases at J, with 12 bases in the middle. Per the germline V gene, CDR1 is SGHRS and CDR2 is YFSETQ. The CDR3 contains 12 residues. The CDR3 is CASSALADELFF. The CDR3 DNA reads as TGCGCCAGCAGCGCCCTGGCGGACGAGCTGTTTTTT. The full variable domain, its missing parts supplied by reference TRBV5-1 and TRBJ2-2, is KAGVTQTPRYLIKTRGQQVTLSCSPISGHRSVSWYQQTPGQGLQFLFEYFSETQRNKGNFPGRFSGRQFSNSRSEMNVSTLELGDSALYLCASSALADELFFGEGSRLTVL.

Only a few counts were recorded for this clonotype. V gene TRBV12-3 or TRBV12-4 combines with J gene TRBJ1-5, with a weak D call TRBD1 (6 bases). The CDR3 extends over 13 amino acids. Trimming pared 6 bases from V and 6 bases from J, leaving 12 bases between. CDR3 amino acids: CASRGQSAQPQHF. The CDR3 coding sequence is TGTGCCAGCAGGGGACAATCGGCTCAGCCCCAGCATTTT.

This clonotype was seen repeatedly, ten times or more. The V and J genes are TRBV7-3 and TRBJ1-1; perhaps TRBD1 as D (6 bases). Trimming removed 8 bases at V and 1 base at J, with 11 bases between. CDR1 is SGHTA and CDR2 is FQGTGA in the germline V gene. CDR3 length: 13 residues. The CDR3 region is CASGDTANTEAFF. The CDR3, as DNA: TGTGCCAGCGGGGACACAGCGAACACTGAAGCTTTCTTT.

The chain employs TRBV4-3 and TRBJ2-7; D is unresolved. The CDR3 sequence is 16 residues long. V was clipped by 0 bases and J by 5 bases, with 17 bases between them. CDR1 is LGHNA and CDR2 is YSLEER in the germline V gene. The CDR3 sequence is CASSQDLPLGRDEQYF. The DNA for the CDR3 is TGCGCCAGCAGCCAAGATCTCCCGCTCGGTCGGGACGAGCAGTACTTC.

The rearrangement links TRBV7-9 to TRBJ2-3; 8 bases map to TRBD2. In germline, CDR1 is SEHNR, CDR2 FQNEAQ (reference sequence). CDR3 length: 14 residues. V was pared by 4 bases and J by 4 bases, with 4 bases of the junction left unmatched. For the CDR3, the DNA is TGTGCCAGCAGCTACGGGGGGGTGTCAGATACGCAGTATTTT. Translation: CASSYGGVSDTQYF. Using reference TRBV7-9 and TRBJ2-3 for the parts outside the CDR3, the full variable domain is DTGVSQNPRHKITKRGQNVTFRCDPISEHNRLYWYRQTLGQGPEFLTYFQNEAQLEKSRLLSDRFSAERPKGSFSTLEIQRTEQGDSAMYLCASSYGGVSDTQYFGPGTRLTVL.

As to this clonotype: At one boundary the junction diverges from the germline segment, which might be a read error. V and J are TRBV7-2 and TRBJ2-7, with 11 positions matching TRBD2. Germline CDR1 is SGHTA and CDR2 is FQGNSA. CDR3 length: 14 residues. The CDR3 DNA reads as TGTGCCAGCCGCTTTAGCGGGGGGGCCGGCGAGCAGTACTTC. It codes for CASRFSGGAGEQYF.

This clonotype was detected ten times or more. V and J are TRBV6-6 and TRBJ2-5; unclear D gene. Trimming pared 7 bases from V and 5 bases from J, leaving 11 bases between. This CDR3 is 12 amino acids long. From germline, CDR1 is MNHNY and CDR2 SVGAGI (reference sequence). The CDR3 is CASTRPMETQYF. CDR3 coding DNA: TGTGCCAGCACCCGACCCATGGAGACCCAGTACTTC.

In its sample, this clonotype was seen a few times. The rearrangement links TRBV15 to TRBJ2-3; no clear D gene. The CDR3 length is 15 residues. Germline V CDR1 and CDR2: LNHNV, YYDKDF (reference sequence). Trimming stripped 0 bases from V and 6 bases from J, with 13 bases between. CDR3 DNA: TGTGCCACCAGCAGAGACCCAAACGCTGTGGATACGCAGTATTTT. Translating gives CATSRDPNAVDTQYF.